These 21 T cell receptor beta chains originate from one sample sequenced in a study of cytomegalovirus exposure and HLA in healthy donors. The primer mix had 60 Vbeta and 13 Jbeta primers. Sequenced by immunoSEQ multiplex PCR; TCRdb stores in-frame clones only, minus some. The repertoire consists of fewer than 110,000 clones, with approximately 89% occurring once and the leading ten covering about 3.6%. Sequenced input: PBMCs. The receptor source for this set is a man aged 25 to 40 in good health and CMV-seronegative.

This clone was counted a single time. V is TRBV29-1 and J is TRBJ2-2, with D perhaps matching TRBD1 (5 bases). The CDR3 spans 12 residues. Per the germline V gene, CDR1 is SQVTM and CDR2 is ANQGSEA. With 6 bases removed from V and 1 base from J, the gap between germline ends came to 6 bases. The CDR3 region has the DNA TGCAGCGTCGGACAGAACACCGGGGAGCTGTTTTTT. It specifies CSVGQNTGELFF.

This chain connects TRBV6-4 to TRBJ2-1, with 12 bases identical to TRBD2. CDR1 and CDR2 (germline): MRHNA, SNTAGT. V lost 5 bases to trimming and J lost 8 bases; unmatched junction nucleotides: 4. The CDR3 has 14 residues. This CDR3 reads CASSPGLAGHEQFF. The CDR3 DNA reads TGTGCCAGCAGTCCCGGACTAGCGGGACATGAGCAGTTCTTC.

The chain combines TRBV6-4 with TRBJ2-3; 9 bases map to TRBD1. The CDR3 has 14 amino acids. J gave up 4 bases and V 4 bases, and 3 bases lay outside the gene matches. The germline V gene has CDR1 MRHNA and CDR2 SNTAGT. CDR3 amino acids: CASSAGTGPDTQYF. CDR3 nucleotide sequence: TGTGCCAGCAGTGCCGGGACAGGGCCAGATACGCAGTATTTT.

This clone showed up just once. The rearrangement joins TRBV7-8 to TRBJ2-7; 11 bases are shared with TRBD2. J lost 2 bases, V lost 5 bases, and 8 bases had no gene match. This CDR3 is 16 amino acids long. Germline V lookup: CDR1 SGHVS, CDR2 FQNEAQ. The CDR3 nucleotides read TGTGCCAGCAGCGTCCCAGGGACTAGCGGAACCTACGAGCAGTACTTC. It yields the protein CASSVPGTSGTYEQYF.

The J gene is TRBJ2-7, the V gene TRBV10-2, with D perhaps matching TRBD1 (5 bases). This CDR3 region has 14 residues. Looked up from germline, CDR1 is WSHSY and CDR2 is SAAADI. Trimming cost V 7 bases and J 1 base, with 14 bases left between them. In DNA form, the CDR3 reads TGCGCCAGCAATCGCCAGGGTGGGTCCTACGAGCAGTACTTC. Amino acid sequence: CASNRQGGSYEQYF.

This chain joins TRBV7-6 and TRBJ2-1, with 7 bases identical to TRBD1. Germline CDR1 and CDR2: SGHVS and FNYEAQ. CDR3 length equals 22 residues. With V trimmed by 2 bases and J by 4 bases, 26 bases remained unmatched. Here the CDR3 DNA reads TGTGCCAGCAGCTTACTCGCTTATCAGACAGGGCCGGGCGGAGACCTATACAATGAGCAGTTCTTC. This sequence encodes CASSLLAYQTGPGGDLYNEQFF.

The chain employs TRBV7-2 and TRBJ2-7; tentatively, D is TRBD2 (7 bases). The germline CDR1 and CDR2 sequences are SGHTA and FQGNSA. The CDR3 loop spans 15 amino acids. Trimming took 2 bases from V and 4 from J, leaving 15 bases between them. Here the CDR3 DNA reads TGTGCCAGCAGCTTAAACGGGGGGCCAAGGTACGAGCAGTACTTC. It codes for CASSLNGGPRYEQYF.

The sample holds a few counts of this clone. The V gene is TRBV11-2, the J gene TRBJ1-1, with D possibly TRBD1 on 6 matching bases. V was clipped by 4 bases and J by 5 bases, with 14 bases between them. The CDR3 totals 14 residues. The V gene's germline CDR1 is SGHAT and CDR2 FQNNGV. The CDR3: CASSSPPQGTEAFF. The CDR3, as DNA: TGTGCCAGCAGCTCCCCCCCTCAGGGGACTGAAGCTTTCTTT.

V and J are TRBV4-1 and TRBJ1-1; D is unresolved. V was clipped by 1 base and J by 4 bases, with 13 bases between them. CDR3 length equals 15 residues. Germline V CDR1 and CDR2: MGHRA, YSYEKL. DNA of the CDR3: TGCGCCAGCAGCCAAGGCAGAAGGCTAGGCACTGAAGCTTTCTTT. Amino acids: CASSQGRRLGTEAFF.

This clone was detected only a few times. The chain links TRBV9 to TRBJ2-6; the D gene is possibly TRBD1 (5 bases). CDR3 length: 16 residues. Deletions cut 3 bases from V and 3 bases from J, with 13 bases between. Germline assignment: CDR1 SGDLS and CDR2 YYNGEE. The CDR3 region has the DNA TGTGCCAGCAGCGGGTCTGCAGGGCGTGGGGCCAACGTCCTGACTTTC. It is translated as CASSGSAGRGANVLTF.

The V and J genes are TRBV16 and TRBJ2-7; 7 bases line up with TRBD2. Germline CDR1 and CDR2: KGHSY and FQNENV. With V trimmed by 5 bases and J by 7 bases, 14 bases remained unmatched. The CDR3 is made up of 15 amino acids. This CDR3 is CASSERASGILEQYF. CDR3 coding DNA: TGTGCCAGCAGCGAACGGGCTAGCGGAATCCTAGAGCAGTACTTC.

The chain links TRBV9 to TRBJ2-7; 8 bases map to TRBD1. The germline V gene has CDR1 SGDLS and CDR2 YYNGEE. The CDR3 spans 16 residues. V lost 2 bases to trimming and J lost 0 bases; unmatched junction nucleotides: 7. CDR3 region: CASSVSGQGFSYEQYF. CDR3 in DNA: TGTGCCAGCAGCGTCTCCGGACAGGGATTCTCCTACGAGCAGTACTTC.

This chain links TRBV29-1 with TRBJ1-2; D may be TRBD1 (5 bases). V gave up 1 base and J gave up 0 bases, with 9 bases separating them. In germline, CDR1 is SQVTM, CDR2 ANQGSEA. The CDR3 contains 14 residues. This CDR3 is CSVEAGFPNYGYTF. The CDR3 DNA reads TGCAGCGTTGAAGCAGGGTTCCCTAACTATGGCTACACCTTC. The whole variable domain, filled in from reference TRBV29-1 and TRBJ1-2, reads SAVISQKPSRDICQRGTSLTIQCQVDSQVTMMFWYRQQPGQSLTLIATANQGSEATYESGFVIDKFPISRPNLTFSTLTVSNMSPEDSSIYLCSVEAGFPNYGYTFGSGTRLTVV.

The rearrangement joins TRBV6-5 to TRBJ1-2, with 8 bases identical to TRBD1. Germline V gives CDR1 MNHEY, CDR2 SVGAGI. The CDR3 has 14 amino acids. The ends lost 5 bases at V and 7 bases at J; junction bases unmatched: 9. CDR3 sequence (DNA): TGTGCCAGCAGTCTGGACAGGGCCGGTGGTGGCTACACCTTC. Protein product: CASSLDRAGGGYTF.

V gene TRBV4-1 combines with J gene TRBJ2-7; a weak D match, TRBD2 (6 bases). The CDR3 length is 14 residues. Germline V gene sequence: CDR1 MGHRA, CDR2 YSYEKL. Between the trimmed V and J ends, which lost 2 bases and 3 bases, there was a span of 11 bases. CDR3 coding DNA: TGCGCCAGCAGCCAAAACCCTAGCGACTACGAGCAGTACTTC. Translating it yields CASSQNPSDYEQYF.

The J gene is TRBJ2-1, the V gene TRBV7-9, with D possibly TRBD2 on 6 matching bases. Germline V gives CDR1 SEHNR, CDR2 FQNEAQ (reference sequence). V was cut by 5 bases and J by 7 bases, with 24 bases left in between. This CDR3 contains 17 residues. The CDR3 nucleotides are TGTGCCAGCAGCCCAGTAGGAGGGGAGTTTGGTAAGAATGAGCAGTTCTTC. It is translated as CASSPVGGEFGKNEQFF.

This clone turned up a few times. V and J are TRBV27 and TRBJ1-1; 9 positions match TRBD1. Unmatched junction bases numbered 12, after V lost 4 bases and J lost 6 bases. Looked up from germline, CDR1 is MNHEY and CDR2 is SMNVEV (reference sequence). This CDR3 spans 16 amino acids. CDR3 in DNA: TGTGCCAGCAGTTCAGGCCTTGGGACAGGGCCCCCTGAAGCTTTCTTT. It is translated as CASSSGLGTGPPEAFF.

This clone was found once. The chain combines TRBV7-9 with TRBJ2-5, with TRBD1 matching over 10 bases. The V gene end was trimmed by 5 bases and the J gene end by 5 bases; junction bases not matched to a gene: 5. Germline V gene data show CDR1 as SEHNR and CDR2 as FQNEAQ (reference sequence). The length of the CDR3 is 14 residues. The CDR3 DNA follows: TGTGCCAGCAGCAGGGACAGGGGTGATGAGACCCAGTACTTC. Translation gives CASSRDRGDETQYF.

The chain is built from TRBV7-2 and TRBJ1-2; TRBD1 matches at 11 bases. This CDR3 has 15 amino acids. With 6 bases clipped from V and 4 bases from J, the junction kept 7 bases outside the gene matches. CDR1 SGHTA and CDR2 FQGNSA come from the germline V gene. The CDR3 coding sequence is TGTGCCAGCAGTTCTATCGGACAGGGGGCCTATGGCTACACCTTC. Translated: CASSSIGQGAYGYTF.

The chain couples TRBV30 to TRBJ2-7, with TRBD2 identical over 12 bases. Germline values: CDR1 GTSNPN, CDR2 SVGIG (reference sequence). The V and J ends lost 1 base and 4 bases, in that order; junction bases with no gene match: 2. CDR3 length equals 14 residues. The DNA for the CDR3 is TGTGCCTGGAGTGGACTAGCGGGAGTTTACGAGCAGTACTTC. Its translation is CAWSGLAGVYEQYF.

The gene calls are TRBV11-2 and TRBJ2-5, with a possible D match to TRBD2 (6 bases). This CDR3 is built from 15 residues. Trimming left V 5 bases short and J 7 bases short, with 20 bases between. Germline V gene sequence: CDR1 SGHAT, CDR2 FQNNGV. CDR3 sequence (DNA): TGTGCCAGCAGCCGAGGGCACAGTAGCGGAGGGACCCAGTACTTC. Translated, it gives CASSRGHSSGGTQYF.